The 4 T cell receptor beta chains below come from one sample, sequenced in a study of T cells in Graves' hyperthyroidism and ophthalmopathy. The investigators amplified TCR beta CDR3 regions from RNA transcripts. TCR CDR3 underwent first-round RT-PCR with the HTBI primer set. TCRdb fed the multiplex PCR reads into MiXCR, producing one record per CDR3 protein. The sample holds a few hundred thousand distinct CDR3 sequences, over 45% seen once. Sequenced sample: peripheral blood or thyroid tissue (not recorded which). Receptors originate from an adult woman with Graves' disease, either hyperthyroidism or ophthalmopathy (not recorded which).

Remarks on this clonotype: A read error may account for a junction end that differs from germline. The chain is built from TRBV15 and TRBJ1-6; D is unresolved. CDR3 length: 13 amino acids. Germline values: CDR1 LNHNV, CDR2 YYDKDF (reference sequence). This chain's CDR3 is CATSMNDDSPLHF. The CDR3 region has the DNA TGTGCCACCAGCATGAACGATGATTCACCTCTCCACTTT.

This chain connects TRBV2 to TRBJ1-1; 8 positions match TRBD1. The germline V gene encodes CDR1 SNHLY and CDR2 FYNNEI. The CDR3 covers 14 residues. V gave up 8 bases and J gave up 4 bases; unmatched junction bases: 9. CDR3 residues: CASRTGTGFTEAFF. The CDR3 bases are TGTGCCAGCCGGACAGGGACGGGGTTCACTGAAGCTTTCTTT.

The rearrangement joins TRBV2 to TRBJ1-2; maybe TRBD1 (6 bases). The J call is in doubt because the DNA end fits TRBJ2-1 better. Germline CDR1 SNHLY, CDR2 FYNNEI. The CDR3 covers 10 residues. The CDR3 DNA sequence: TGTGCCAGAGGGGGCAATGAGCAGTTCTTC. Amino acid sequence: CARGGNEQFF.

The CDR3 region is CATSKEQGHEQYF. The CDR3 coding sequence is TGTGCCACCAGCAAAGAACAGGGTCACGAGCAGTACTTC. The chain employs TRBV15 and TRBJ2-7; the D gene is possibly TRBD1 (6 bases). V gave up 4 bases and J gave up 5 bases, with 12 bases separating them. CDR3 size: 13 residues. Germline CDR1 LNHNV, CDR2 YYDKDF (reference sequence).